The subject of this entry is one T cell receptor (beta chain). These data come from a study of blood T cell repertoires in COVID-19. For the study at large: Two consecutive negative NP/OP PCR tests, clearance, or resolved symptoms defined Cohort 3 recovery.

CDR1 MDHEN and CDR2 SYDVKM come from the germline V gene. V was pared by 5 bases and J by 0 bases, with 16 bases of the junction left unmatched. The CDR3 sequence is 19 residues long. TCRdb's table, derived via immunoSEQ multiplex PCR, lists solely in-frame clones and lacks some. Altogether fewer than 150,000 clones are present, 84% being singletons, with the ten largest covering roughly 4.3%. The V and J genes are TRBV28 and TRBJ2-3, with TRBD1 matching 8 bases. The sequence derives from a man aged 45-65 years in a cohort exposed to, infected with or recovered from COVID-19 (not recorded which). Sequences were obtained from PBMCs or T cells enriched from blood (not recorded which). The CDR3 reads CASSAPVQGASLSTDTQYF. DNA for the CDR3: TGTGCCAGCAGTGCCCCGGTCCAGGGGGCGAGCCTAAGCACAGATACGCAGTATTTT.